This is a list of T cell receptor beta chains from one sample in a study of T cells after yellow fever vaccination. TCRdb processed the 5' RACE reads anew with MiXCR; each CDR3 protein has one entry. The sample contains approximately 150,000 distinct CDR3 sequences, approximately 6.2% of which appear only once. This material consisted of CD4+ T cells sorted from PBMCs, taken on the day of the first yellow fever vaccination. The origin of the receptors is a man aged 18 to 30 who received the YFV17D yellow fever vaccine. Both conserved end residues are trimmed from each CDR3. Each record gives: D gene, V gene, J gene, CDR3 protein. A D gene is named only where the DNA matches it firmly.

d_call: TRBD2
v_call: TRBV5-1
j_call: TRBJ2-5
cdr3_aa: ASSGTSSGETQY

d_call: NA
v_call: TRBV20-1
j_call: TRBJ1-1
cdr3_aa: SAMVAMNTEAF

d_call: NA
v_call: TRBV12-3/TRBV12-4
j_call: TRBJ1-2
cdr3_aa: ASRDTYYGYT

d_call: TRBD2
v_call: TRBV7-2
j_call: TRBJ2-3
cdr3_aa: ASGLAGGRAYTQY

d_call: NA
v_call: TRBV7-2
j_call: TRBJ2-3
cdr3_aa: ASSPPTSLRTDTQY

d_call: NA
v_call: TRBV30
j_call: TRBJ2-2
cdr3_aa: AWSVDLLLELF

d_call: TRBD1
v_call: TRBV9
j_call: TRBJ1-1
cdr3_aa: ASSRQGAAPETEAF

d_call: TRBD1
v_call: TRBV7-2
j_call: TRBJ1-5
cdr3_aa: ASSFNRGEQPQH

d_call: TRBD1
v_call: TRBV6-5
j_call: TRBJ1-1
cdr3_aa: ASSYGSAGGFTEAF

d_call: NA
v_call: TRBV10-3
j_call: TRBJ1-1
cdr3_aa: AISPVGGDSEAF

d_call: NA
v_call: TRBV12-3/TRBV12-4
j_call: TRBJ2-1
cdr3_aa: ASSSASYYNEQF

d_call: NA
v_call: TRBV7-2
j_call: TRBJ2-7
cdr3_aa: ASSLALGTSEQY

d_call: TRBD1
v_call: TRBV4-2
j_call: TRBJ1-1
cdr3_aa: ASSPSPGQGADEAF

d_call: TRBD2
v_call: TRBV7-2
j_call: TRBJ2-3
cdr3_aa: ASSLAGGRADTQY

d_call: NA
v_call: TRBV20-1
j_call: TRBJ2-5
cdr3_aa: SATVKRDVTKETQY

d_call: NA
v_call: TRBV10-3
j_call: TRBJ1-5
cdr3_aa: AISDRGNQPQH

d_call: NA
v_call: TRBV24-1
j_call: TRBJ1-2
cdr3_aa: ATSDFPRSYGYT

d_call: NA
v_call: TRBV7-6
j_call: TRBJ2-7
cdr3_aa: ASSLGTGTYEQY

d_call: NA
v_call: TRBV7-2
j_call: TRBJ1-2
cdr3_aa: ASSLAAGADNGYT

d_call: NA
v_call: TRBV7-9
j_call: TRBJ2-5
cdr3_aa: ASSLSGTQETQY

d_call: TRBD2
v_call: TRBV18
j_call: TRBJ2-1
cdr3_aa: ASRRRGAESNEQF

d_call: TRBD1
v_call: TRBV7-2
j_call: TRBJ2-4
cdr3_aa: ASSPRGGTGRDIQY

d_call: NA
v_call: TRBV20-1
j_call: TRBJ1-1
cdr3_aa: SASMAGMNTEAF

d_call: NA
v_call: TRBV5-6
j_call: TRBJ1-2
cdr3_aa: ASSMGQAGGYT

d_call: NA
v_call: TRBV5-4
j_call: TRBJ2-3
cdr3_aa: ASQGRTDTQY

d_call: TRBD1
v_call: TRBV19
j_call: TRBJ2-3
cdr3_aa: ASSTVRTGGDTQY

d_call: NA
v_call: TRBV10-3
j_call: TRBJ2-5
cdr3_aa: AISRTEKETQY

d_call: TRBD1
v_call: TRBV19
j_call: TRBJ2-1
cdr3_aa: ATLDRVNEQF

d_call: NA
v_call: TRBV6-5
j_call: TRBJ1-5
cdr3_aa: ASSYKGGSNQPQH

d_call: NA
v_call: TRBV7-3
j_call: TRBJ1-1
cdr3_aa: ASSSSPNTEAF

d_call: TRBD1
v_call: TRBV5-1
j_call: TRBJ2-1
cdr3_aa: ASKGQTSSYNEQF

d_call: NA
v_call: TRBV18
j_call: TRBJ1-2
cdr3_aa: ASSPSDSFYGYT

d_call: TRBD1
v_call: TRBV7-8
j_call: TRBJ1-6
cdr3_aa: ASSLRTRQGDSPLH

d_call: NA
v_call: TRBV5-1
j_call: TRBJ1-2
cdr3_aa: ASSLGGRLYGYT

d_call: NA
v_call: TRBV5-1
j_call: TRBJ2-5
cdr3_aa: ASSLEGRQETQY

d_call: TRBD1
v_call: TRBV5-4
j_call: TRBJ1-6
cdr3_aa: ASSLEQLARGTGSYNSPLH

d_call: TRBD1
v_call: TRBV7-9
j_call: TRBJ1-1
cdr3_aa: ASSRTGLSTEAF

d_call: TRBD1
v_call: TRBV4-3
j_call: TRBJ2-7
cdr3_aa: ASSQDSGQAYEQY

d_call: TRBD1
v_call: TRBV6-5
j_call: TRBJ2-5
cdr3_aa: ASSYSAGQGAGTQY

d_call: NA
v_call: TRBV27
j_call: TRBJ2-5
cdr3_aa: ASKFGGSETQY

d_call: NA
v_call: TRBV28
j_call: TRBJ1-3
cdr3_aa: ASSFVGTWERTSGNTIY

d_call: NA
v_call: TRBV7-2
j_call: TRBJ2-5
cdr3_aa: ASSLGREVETQY

d_call: NA
v_call: TRBV19
j_call: TRBJ1-1
cdr3_aa: ASSREQFSEAF

d_call: NA
v_call: TRBV20-1
j_call: TRBJ1-2
cdr3_aa: SARDHVGAMGYT

d_call: TRBD1
v_call: TRBV4-3
j_call: TRBJ2-6
cdr3_aa: ASSQALGTGAGANVLT

d_call: NA
v_call: TRBV18
j_call: TRBJ1-2
cdr3_aa: ASSEGQDNGYT

d_call: TRBD2
v_call: TRBV7-2
j_call: TRBJ2-3
cdr3_aa: ASSFGAGGRTDTQY

d_call: NA
v_call: TRBV3-1
j_call: TRBJ1-5
cdr3_aa: ASSPVGGGDQPQH

d_call: NA
v_call: TRBV6-5
j_call: TRBJ2-7
cdr3_aa: ASSYSNPHSYEQY